Below are 5 T cell receptor beta chains sequenced from a single sample in a study of blood T cells in healthy people across ages (dated by TCRdb to 2015 to 2017). Libraries were prepared through 5' RACE. The instrument given in TCRdb is Illumina HiSeq 2500. A second PCR of roughly 6 to 11 cycles was performed with a sample-barcoded 5' primer and a J-beta primer mix. TCRdb's own reprocessing of the public reads used fastp at Q25 and MiXCR and kept productive beta chains. Identical CDR3 protein sequences are pooled into one entry, listed with their most common genes and DNA. Recorded for this sample are some 760,000 distinct CDR3 sequences; around 25% of them occurred a single time. Roughly a tenth of the sample is held by the ten biggest clonotypes. The data were also submitted as part of a second study, on T cells of mothers and their children.

Source material: blood. The receptor set was obtained from a boy aged 10-17 years in good health.

The rearrangement uses TRBV28 and TRBJ1-1, with D hard to call. V lost 0 bases and J 4 bases, leaving 6 bases between the germline ends. From germline, CDR1 is MDHEN and CDR2 SYDVKM. The CDR3 covers 13 residues. CDR3 sequence reads: CASSLWVSTEAFF. CDR3 in DNA: TGTGCCAGCAGTTTATGGGTCTCCACTGAAGCTTTCTTT.

The chain joins TRBV2 to TRBJ1-1; D gene unclear. Germline CDR1 reads SNHLY; CDR2 reads FYNNEI. The ends were cut back, 6 bases at V and 2 bases at J, with 13 bases in the middle. This CDR3 spans 14 amino acids. The CDR3 nucleotides are TGTGCCAGCAGACAGTTTTCGGGTAACACTGAAGCTTTCTTT. Its translation: CASRQFSGNTEAFF.

The chain employs TRBV20-1 and TRBJ1-2, with 7 bases identical to TRBD1. CDR1 DFQATT and CDR2 SNEGSKA come from the germline V gene (reference sequence). The J segment lost 2 bases and the V segment lost 5 bases, leaving 14 bases of the junction unmatched. The CDR3 is 16 residues long. CDR3 nucleotide sequence: TGCAGTGCTCCAACCGGCCCTGGACAGGTCAACTATGGCTACACCTTC. Translation gives CSAPTGPGQVNYGYTF.

This clonotype was recorded a few times. V gene TRBV6-5 combines with J gene TRBJ2-6, with a tentative D call TRBD1 (6 bases). Trimming removed 7 bases from V and 0 bases from J, with 13 bases in between. CDR1 is MNHEY and CDR2 is SVGAGI in the germline V gene. The CDR3 contains 16 residues. CDR3 bases: TGTGCCAGCAATAAGATACAGGGCTCTGGGGCCAACGTCCTGACTTTC. It specifies CASNKIQGSGANVLTF.

This clonotype was found a few times. The chain links TRBV3-1 to TRBJ1-4; unclear D gene. Deletions cut 4 bases from V and 0 bases from J, with 12 bases between. The CDR3 loop spans 16 amino acids. CDR1 and CDR2 from the germline V gene are LGHDT and YNNKEL (reference sequence). DNA for the CDR3: TGTGCCAGCAGCCGGGTCTCTCTCACAACTAATGAAAAACTGTTTTTT. This encodes CASSRVSLTTNEKLFF.